The next 5 T cell receptor beta chains were all read from a single sample in a study of T cell responses to AZD1222 COVID-19 vaccine. Sequencing was performed with immunoSEQ multiplex PCR; in TCRdb, only in-frame clones are kept and a portion is missing. The sample lists more than 95,000 clones; more than 70% were seen once. The material sequenced was peripheral blood, taken on day 0 of AZD1222 vaccination. Receptors were obtained from an adult in good health.

The chain carries TRBV6-2 or TRBV6-3 and TRBJ1-4; 8 bases line up with TRBD1. The ends lost 6 bases at V and 7 bases at J; junction bases unmatched: 13. CDR1 is MNHEY and CDR2 is SVGEGT in the germline V gene. This CDR3 contains 16 residues. The CDR3 spells CASSRDAGTGVEKLFF. The CDR3 nucleotides are TGTGCCAGCAGCCGAGACGCCGGGACAGGTGTTGAAAAACTGTTTTTT.

The DNA of the CDR3 is TGTGCCAGCAGCGTAGCTACGGGGTTCTCTGGAAACACCATATATTTT. Its protein is CASSVATGFSGNTIYF. This chain uses TRBV9 with TRBJ1-3; D is undetermined. Trimming took off 0 bases at V and 0 bases at J, with 10 bases between the two ends. CDR3 length equals 16 residues. Germline V gene lookup returns CDR1 SGDLS and CDR2 YYNGEE. Full variable domain (missing parts from reference TRBV9 and TRBJ1-3): DSGVTQTPKHLITATGQRVTLRCSPRSGDLSVYWYQQSLDQGLQFLIQYYNGEERAKGNILERFSAQQFPDLHSELNLSSLELGDSALYFCASSVATGFSGNTIYFGEGSWLTVV.

This chain links TRBV11-2 with TRBJ2-3, with D hard to call. The CDR3 is 13 amino acids. Germline V lookup: CDR1 SGHAT, CDR2 FQNNGV. V was cut by 7 bases and J by 2 bases, with 10 bases left in between. The CDR3 DNA is TGTGCCAGCAACTCCAACCCCACAGATACGCAGTATTTT. Translated: CASNSNPTDTQYF.

The V call is TRBV19, the J call TRBJ1-5, with D uncertain. V was pared by 0 bases and J by 6 bases, with 3 bases between. The CDR3 covers 12 residues. Germline V gene sequence: CDR1 LNHDA, CDR2 SQIVND (reference sequence). For the CDR3, the DNA is TGTGCCAGTAGTATAGAGGTTCAGCCCCAGCATTTT. It translates to CASSIEVQPQHF. Full variable domain (remainder filled in from reference TRBV19 and TRBJ1-5): DGGITQSPKYLFRKEGQNVTLSCEQNLNHDAMYWYRQDPGQGLRLIYYSQIVNDFQKGDIAEGYSVSREKKESFPLTVTSAQKNPTAFYLCASSIEVQPQHFGDGTRLSIL.

With respect to this clone: Other DNA sequences in the sample encode the same CDR3. The chain is built from TRBV27 and TRBJ2-3; the D is unclear. The CDR3 is made up of 12 amino acids. Between the trimmed V and J ends, which lost 5 bases and 3 bases, there was a span of 6 bases. The germline V gene has CDR1 MNHEY and CDR2 SMNVEV (reference sequence). DNA of the CDR3: TGTGCCAGCAGTCTCGGTACAGATACGCAGTATTTT. This sequence encodes CASSLGTDTQYF.